The entry that follows covers one T cell receptor (beta chain) sequence. Its target is unknown. Sequencing used immunoSEQ multiplex PCR; TCRdb keeps in-frame clones, though not all of them. The sample carries around 6,100 clones, around 60% recorded once. This sample is part of a study of neoadjuvant anti-PD-1 for oral cavity cancer. Overall study results and limits: TCR analyses covered only a few patients per response group.

The material sequenced was tumor tissue, taken before nivolumab (anti-PD-1) treatment. The clonotype was recovered from a person between 35 and 79 years old with oral cavity squamous cell carcinoma.

CDR3 protein: CASSPQYEQYF. In nucleotides, the CDR3 is TGTGCCAGCAGCCCACAGTACGAGCAGTACTTC. This rearrangement joins TRBV7-9 to TRBJ2-7, with D hard to call. Germline CDR1 SEHNR, CDR2 FQNEAQ (reference sequence). Trimming pared 5 bases from V and 4 bases from J, leaving 6 bases between. CDR3 size: 11 residues.